This TCR beta chain was observed in a study of response to subunit inactivated influenza vaccine. Regarding the study as a whole: Authors suggested few new T cells are recruited by each seasonal influenza vaccination.

This clonotype was seen many times. Its target is not known. TCRdb reprocessed the RT-PCR reads with MiXCR, giving one entry per CDR3 protein. The sample yields hundreds of thousands of distinct CDR3 sequences, approximately 7.6% seen once. This sample comprised PBMCs from blood, obtained around 25 months after vaccination. This clonotype originated in a man aged 50-75 years who received an inactivated influenza vaccine.

CDR3 sequence (DNA): TGCAGTGCTAGACCCGCAAGCGAGGGGGCCATACTCTCAGGAAACACCATATATTTT. This translates into CSARPASEGAILSGNTIYF. The gene calls are TRBV20-1 and TRBJ1-3; 7 nucleotides align to TRBD1. The CDR3 spans 19 residues. CDR1 is DFQATT, CDR2 SNEGSKA, per germline (reference sequence). After removal of 2 bases from V and 4 bases from J, the junction contained 20 bases not matched to a gene.